Shown below are 20 T cell receptor beta chains from a single sample sequenced in a study of blood T cell repertoires in COVID-19 (dated by TCRdb to 2020 to 2021). The library was obtained by the immunoSEQ multiplex PCR assay. Not all clones reach the TCRdb copy of this immuneACCESS table, which keeps in-frame sequences only. Checked studies attribute under half of the gap to unresolved V genes and leave the rest unexplained. The sample profile shows around 67,000 clones; roughly 88% of them were found once. 1.9% of the sample is held by the ten biggest clonotypes. The sample was peripheral blood. The receptor source for this set is a woman aged 80 or older with active or convalescent COVID-19.

The rearrangement joins TRBV19 to TRBJ1-5; D might be TRBD1 (5 bases). Per the germline V gene, CDR1 is LNHDA and CDR2 is SQIVND (reference sequence). The CDR3 is made up of 16 amino acids. The V end lost 11 bases, the J end lost 0 bases, and 20 bases lay between the germline ends. The CDR3, as DNA: TGTGCCTCCCTTCCCCCAGGGAAGAGTAGCAATCAGCCCCAGCATTTT. Translation: CASLPPGKSSNQPQHF.

The chain employs TRBV9 and TRBJ2-7, with 10 bases lining up with TRBD1. J was trimmed by 2 bases and V by 3 bases; bases with no gene match: 5. The length of the CDR3 is 15 residues. From germline, CDR1 is SGDLS and CDR2 YYNGEE. The CDR3 here is CASSATGQGPYEQYF. CDR3 nucleotide sequence: TGTGCCAGCAGCGCCACGGGACAGGGGCCCTACGAGCAGTACTTC.

This clone showed up just once. This sequence joins TRBV7-2 and TRBJ2-5; no clear D gene. Per the germline V gene, CDR1 is SGHTA and CDR2 is FQGNSA. The CDR3 runs 13 residues. V lost 5 bases to trimming and J lost 2 bases, with 9 bases between them. The CDR3 sequence is CASSAVLQETQYF. The CDR3 DNA is TGTGCCAGCAGCGCGGTACTTCAAGAGACCCAGTACTTC. Complete variable domain (other parts from reference TRBV7-2 and TRBJ2-5): GAGVSQSPSNKVTEKGKDVELRCDPISGHTALYWYRQSLGQGLEFLIYFQGNSAPDKSGLPSDRFSAERTGGSVSTLTIQRTQQEDSAVYLCASSAVLQETQYFGPGTRLLVL.

The count of this clone is one. The chain joins TRBV27 to TRBJ2-7; 11 bases align to TRBD1. The V gene's germline CDR1 is MNHEY and CDR2 SMNVEV (reference sequence). J lost 9 bases, V lost 6 bases, and 16 bases had no gene match. The CDR3 has 16 residues. CDR3: CASSRRDRGSTTMQYF. Here the CDR3 DNA reads TGTGCCAGCAGCCGCAGGGACAGGGGGTCGACTACGATGCAGTACTTC.

The chain recombines TRBV19 with TRBJ2-2; possible D gene TRBD1, 5 bases. This CDR3 has 13 residues. V was trimmed by 10 bases and J by 1 base, leaving 10 bases between them. CDR1 is LNHDA, CDR2 SQIVND, per germline (reference sequence). The chain's CDR3 is CATNRWNTGELFF. The CDR3 DNA reads as TGTGCCACCAACAGGTGGAACACCGGGGAGCTGTTTTTT.

The chain has TRBV12-3 or TRBV12-4 and TRBJ1-1; D is undetermined. V dropped 5 bases and J dropped 1 base, with 8 bases sitting between them. The CDR3 spans 13 residues. CDR3 in DNA: TGTGCCAGCAGTCTTACAGCGAACACTGAAGCTTTCTTT. It yields the protein CASSLTANTEAFF.

V usage is TRBV7-9 and J usage is TRBJ1-3, with a tentative D call TRBD1 (5 bases). The CDR3 has 13 amino acids. Trimming pared 5 bases from V and 7 bases from J, leaving 12 bases between. Germline V CDR1 and CDR2: SEHNR, FQNEAQ (reference sequence). CDR3 residues: CASSGDFGNTIYF. CDR3 DNA sequence: TGTGCCAGCAGCGGGGACTTCGGCAACACCATATATTTT.

Written as DNA, the CDR3 is TGTGCCAGCAGTAGGAAGGGGAACCCTCCCGGCCACGAGCAGTACTTC. The encoded protein is CASSRKGNPPGHEQYF. The chain links TRBV5-4 to TRBJ2-7; D might be TRBD1 (5 bases). V was clipped by 5 bases and J by 5 bases, with 23 bases between them. Germline V gene sequence: CDR1 SGHNT, CDR2 YYREEE (reference sequence). The length of the CDR3 is 16 residues.

The chain uses TRBV11-3 and TRBJ2-7, with 9 nucleotides matching TRBD1. Per germline, CDR1 SGHNT and CDR2 YENEEA. The CDR3 has 15 amino acids. After removal of 3 bases from V and 2 bases from J, the junction contained 5 bases not matched to a gene. The CDR3 nucleotides are TGTGCCAGCAGCTTCGGGACAGGGAAAACCTACGAGCAGTACTTC. Encoded protein: CASSFGTGKTYEQYF.

V gene TRBV5-1 combines with J gene TRBJ2-1; 8 bases map to TRBD2. Germline values: CDR1 SGHRS, CDR2 YFSETQ. The CDR3 runs to 15 residues. V was pared by 0 bases and J by 5 bases, with 4 bases of the junction left unmatched. CDR3 in DNA: TGCGCCAGCAGCTTGGGAGCGGGAGAAAACAATGAGCAGTTCTTC. It specifies CASSLGAGENNEQFF.

The J gene is TRBJ2-7, the V gene TRBV6-5, with 8 bases identical to TRBD1. This CDR3 is 12 amino acids long. With V trimmed by 7 bases and J by 5 bases, 4 bases remained unmatched. Germline values: CDR1 MNHEY, CDR2 SVGAGI. CDR3 in amino acids: CASTRQGNEQYF. DNA for the CDR3: TGTGCCAGCACCCGACAGGGGAACGAGCAGTACTTC.

This clone was detected only once. The chain carries TRBV14 and TRBJ1-1; D call uncertain. The CDR3 spans 14 residues. The ends were cut back, 3 bases at V and 3 bases at J, with 11 bases in the middle. CDR1 is SGHDN and CDR2 is FVKESK in the germline V gene. The CDR3 is CASSHAVADTEAFF. The CDR3 DNA reads as TGTGCCAGCAGCCATGCGGTGGCGGACACTGAAGCTTTCTTT.

This clone was recorded a few times. This chain uses TRBV29-1 with TRBJ2-5, with 8 bases lining up with TRBD2. The V gene's germline CDR1 is SQVTM and CDR2 ANQGSEA. This CDR3 is built from 15 residues. Trimming removed 3 bases from V and 5 bases from J; junction bases left unmatched: 11. The CDR3 protein is CSVDWPGGLGETQYF. CDR3 coding DNA: TGCAGCGTTGATTGGCCGGGGGGGCTCGGTGAGACCCAGTACTTC.

J is TRBJ1-3 and V is TRBV19, with D possibly being TRBD1 (6 bases). Germline V gives CDR1 LNHDA, CDR2 SQIVND (reference sequence). V gave up 9 bases and J gave up 3 bases, with 18 bases separating them. This CDR3 is 15 amino acids long. The CDR3 DNA sequence: TGTGCCAGGACCCGAGACAGGTGGTATGGAAACACCATATATTTT. Protein: CARTRDRWYGNTIYF.

The gene calls are TRBV9 and TRBJ2-3, with D possibly matching TRBD1 (6 bases). V lost 0 bases and J 0 bases, leaving 11 bases between the germline ends. The CDR3 loop spans 16 amino acids. Germline CDR1 is SGDLS and CDR2 is YYNGEE. For the CDR3, the DNA is TGTGCCAGCAGCGTAGGTTGGACAGCAAGCACAGATACGCAGTATTTT. As protein: CASSVGWTASTDTQYF.

This chain joins TRBV9 and TRBJ1-5; possibly TRBD1 for D (6 bases). The CDR3 is 14 residues long. V was trimmed by 3 bases and J by 3 bases, leaving 10 bases between them. From germline, CDR1 is SGDLS and CDR2 YYNGEE. In nucleotides, the CDR3 is TGTGCCAGCAGCGCCCGGGACACCAATCAGCCCCAGCATTTT. Its translation is CASSARDTNQPQHF.

The chain links TRBV15 to TRBJ2-1; TRBD2 agrees at 9 bases. The V and J ends lost 5 bases and 10 bases, in that order; junction bases with no gene match: 9. This CDR3 is 14 amino acids long. CDR1 and CDR2 (germline): LNHNV, YYDKDF (reference sequence). The CDR3 nucleotides are TGTGCCACCAGCGGATTCAAGACTAGCGGAGAGCAGTTCTTC. This translates into CATSGFKTSGEQFF.

The chain recombines TRBV6-5 with TRBJ2-3; 8 positions agree with TRBD1. CDR1 is MNHEY, CDR2 SVGAGI, per germline. The CDR3 covers 14 residues. The trim removed 7 bases at V and 5 bases at J, leaving 8 bases unmatched. This chain's CDR3 is CASTDQGAQDTQYF. In DNA, the CDR3 is TGTGCCAGCACCGACCAGGGGGCACAAGATACGCAGTATTTT.

The chain has TRBV5-1 and TRBJ2-7; TRBD2 matches 8 bases. The germline CDR1 and CDR2 sequences are SGHRS and YFSETQ. With V trimmed by 2 bases and J by 7 bases, 8 bases remained unmatched. The CDR3 runs 14 residues. This chain's CDR3 is CASSFGTRPNEQYF. The CDR3 bases are TGCGCCAGCAGCTTCGGGACTAGACCGAATGAGCAGTACTTC.

To note about this clone: Other DNA sequences in the same sample also yield this CDR3. The chain employs TRBV4-1 and TRBJ2-3; TRBD2 aligns across 12 bases. The CDR3 spans 16 residues. CDR1 is MGHRA, CDR2 YSYEKL, per germline. J lost 6 bases, V lost 4 bases, and 8 bases had no gene match. CDR3 nucleotide sequence: TGCGCCAGCAGCCCCGAAAGGACTAGCGGGACTGATACGCAGTATTTT. Translated, it gives CASSPERTSGTDTQYF.